This entry lists 29 T cell receptor beta chains sequenced from one sample in a study of blood T cells in healthy people across ages. Using a J-beta primer mix together with a sample-barcoded 5' primer, a second PCR was run for about 6 to 12 cycles. TCRdb fed the 5' RACE reads into MiXCR, producing one record per CDR3 protein. The data hold 1.5 million to 2 million distinct CDR3 sequences, with around half observed a single time. The sequenced sample was blood. These receptors originate from a woman between 40 and 55 years old in good health.

This clonotype has just a few counts. The chain carries TRBV6-6 and TRBJ2-5; D uncertain. Trimming left V 2 bases short and J 1 base short, with 8 bases between. This CDR3 spans 14 amino acids. Germline V gene lookup returns CDR1 MNHNY and CDR2 SVGAGI (reference sequence). CDR3 in DNA: TGTGCCAGCAGTTACGCGGCTCTCCAAGAGACCCAGTACTTC. This sequence encodes CASSYAALQETQYF.

The V gene is TRBV4-3, the J gene TRBJ2-1; no clear D gene. The CDR3 extends over 14 amino acids. Germline V lookup: CDR1 LGHNA, CDR2 YSLEER. V was cut by 0 bases and J by 4 bases, with 7 bases left in between. CDR3 loop: CASSQDHTYNEQFF. DNA for the CDR3: TGCGCCAGCAGCCAAGACCACACTTACAATGAGCAGTTCTTC.

This clonotype was detected only a few times. This chain links TRBV29-1 with TRBJ1-4, with D perhaps TRBD1 (5 bases). The CDR3 spans 14 residues. CDR1 and CDR2 from the germline V gene are SQVTM and ANQGSEA. V was cut by 6 bases and J by 0 bases, with 11 bases left in between. CDR3 sequence: CSVQELATNEKLFF. As DNA, the CDR3 is TGCAGCGTACAGGAACTTGCAACTAATGAAAAACTGTTTTTT.

The chain employs TRBV29-1 and TRBJ2-6; 7 nucleotides align to TRBD1. This CDR3 is 15 amino acids long. J was trimmed by 1 base and V by 5 bases; bases with no gene match: 5. Germline values: CDR1 SQVTM, CDR2 ANQGSEA. Written as DNA, the CDR3 is TGCAGCGTTCCTTCGGACAGGTCTGGGGCCAACGTCCTGACTTTC. Translation gives CSVPSDRSGANVLTF.

The V and J genes are TRBV27 and TRBJ1-2; the match to TRBD1 covers 8 bases. Germline trimming cut 3 bases from V and 3 bases from J; bases unmatched to any gene: 3. Germline values: CDR1 MNHEY, CDR2 SMNVEV (reference sequence). This CDR3 contains 14 residues. CDR3 in amino acids: CASSFGGQDYGYTF. The CDR3 DNA sequence: TGTGCCAGCAGTTTCGGGGGACAGGACTATGGCTACACCTTC.

J is TRBJ1-1 and V is TRBV27, with a tentative D call TRBD1 (5 bases). CDR1 and CDR2 from the germline V gene are MNHEY and SMNVEV (reference sequence). This CDR3 comprises 14 residues. V lost 3 bases to trimming and J lost 4 bases, with 12 bases between them. This CDR3 reads CASSLAGGATEAFF. The CDR3 DNA is TGTGCCAGCAGTTTGGCGGGCGGGGCCACTGAAGCTTTCTTT.

The chain employs TRBV28 and TRBJ2-7; D ambiguous. CDR3 length: 14 amino acids. Germline loops: CDR1 MDHEN, CDR2 SYDVKM. Deletions cut 3 bases from V and 0 bases from J, with 9 bases between. The CDR3 is CASSFWGSSYEQYF. The CDR3 nucleotides read TGTGCCAGCAGTTTTTGGGGAAGCTCCTACGAGCAGTACTTC.

This clonotype occurred many times. The J gene is TRBJ2-3, the V gene TRBV7-2; tentatively, D is TRBD1 (5 bases). CDR1 and CDR2 from the germline V gene are SGHTA and FQGNSA. V dropped 5 bases and J dropped 0 bases, with 18 bases sitting between them. The CDR3 has 17 residues. CDR3 protein: CASSTPHDRPSTDTQYF. For the CDR3, the DNA is TGTGCCAGCAGCACACCACACGACAGACCTAGCACAGATACGCAGTATTTT.

This clonotype was counted between two and nine times. This CDR3 is CSAANAGGGTDTQYF. CDR3 DNA sequence: TGCAGTGCCGCTAATGCGGGGGGCGGCACAGATACGCAGTATTTT. The chain couples TRBV20-1 to TRBJ2-3; 8 bases fit TRBD2. CDR1 and CDR2 from the germline V gene are DFQATT and SNEGSKA (reference sequence). CDR3 length equals 15 residues. Trimming removed 6 bases from V and 1 base from J; junction bases left unmatched: 9.

This clonotype was detected a few times. Written as DNA, the CDR3 is TGCAGTGCTAGAGGGGACATCTCCTACGAGCAGTACTTC. Translated: CSARGDISYEQYF. The V and J genes are TRBV20-1 and TRBJ2-7, with D possibly TRBD1 on 6 matching bases. Germline V lookup: CDR1 DFQATT, CDR2 SNEGSKA (reference sequence). The length of the CDR3 is 13 residues. Trimming took off 1 base at V and 0 bases at J, with 7 bases between the two ends.

This clonotype appeared a few times. The chain is built from TRBV24-1 and TRBJ2-5; perhaps TRBD1 as D (7 bases). Germline V lookup: CDR1 KGHDR, CDR2 SFDVKD. Between the trimmed V and J ends, which lost 4 bases and 4 bases, there was a span of 18 bases. The CDR3 is made up of 16 amino acids. The CDR3 DNA reads TGTGCCACCAGTGACAGGGGGAGGCCCCAGGGAGAGACCCAGTACTTC. Translated, it gives CATSDRGRPQGETQYF.

The chain couples TRBV28 to TRBJ2-7, with 8 bases aligning to TRBD1. The CDR3 is 16 residues long. The V and J ends lost 4 bases and 4 bases, in that order; junction bases with no gene match: 12. The germline CDR1 and CDR2 sequences are MDHEN and SYDVKM. CDR3 in amino acids: CASSSLTGGIRYEQYF. The CDR3, as DNA: TGTGCCAGCAGTTCCTTAACAGGGGGAATAAGGTACGAGCAGTACTTC.

This chain links TRBV12-3 or TRBV12-4 with TRBJ2-7, with no clear D. This CDR3 comprises 14 residues. With 3 bases removed from V and 6 bases from J, the gap between germline ends came to 15 bases. This CDR3 reads CASSFGQRGAEQYF. As DNA, the CDR3 is TGTGCCAGCAGTTTTGGGCAGAGAGGTGCCGAGCAGTACTTC.

On this clonotype: A much larger clone differs from this one at a single base, so this may be a read error. The chain carries TRBV4-2 and TRBJ1-2; 8 nucleotides align to TRBD1. This CDR3 region has 14 residues. Per the germline V gene, CDR1 is LGHNA and CDR2 is YNFKEQ. CDR3 loop: CACSQPGGVYGYTF. CDR3 DNA: TGTGCCTGCAGCCAACCAGGGGGCGTCTATGGCTACACCTTC.

The chain links TRBV6-1 to TRBJ1-4; D call uncertain. Germline lookup yields CDR1 MNHNS and CDR2 SASEGT. The CDR3 covers 15 residues. The V end was cut by 6 bases, the J end by 0 bases, with 11 bases between. The CDR3 protein is CASRTDGATNEKLFF. CDR3 nucleotides: TGTGCCAGCAGAACAGACGGAGCAACTAATGAAAAACTGTTTTTT.

In DNA, the CDR3 is TGCAGTGCTAGAGATTTCGGACAGGGGTTCCACGAGCAGTACTTC. Translation gives CSARDFGQGFHEQYF. The chain recombines TRBV20-1 with TRBJ2-7, with TRBD1 matching over 9 bases. The trim removed 0 bases at V and 5 bases at J, leaving 8 bases unmatched. This CDR3 spans 15 amino acids. The germline V gene has CDR1 DFQATT and CDR2 SNEGSKA (reference sequence).

This clonotype was seen a handful of times. V is TRBV12-3 or TRBV12-4 and J is TRBJ1-5, with no clear D. V was trimmed by 3 bases and J by 4 bases, leaving 16 bases between them. The CDR3 contains 16 residues. CDR3 DNA sequence: TGTGCCAGCAGTTTTTTAATAGGGCAGATTAATCAGCCCCAGCATTTT. Translated, it gives CASSFLIGQINQPQHF.

This clonotype was recorded a few times. The chain combines TRBV20-1 with TRBJ2-5, with 7 bases lining up with TRBD1. This CDR3 comprises 19 residues. CDR1 is DFQATT and CDR2 is SNEGSKA in the germline V gene (reference sequence). After removal of 3 bases from V and 1 base from J, the junction contained 20 bases not matched to a gene. DNA for the CDR3: TGCAGTGCTAGCCACCAGGAGAAAGACAGGGTTGCCTTCCAAGAGACCCAGTACTTC. Translated, it gives CSASHQEKDRVAFQETQYF.

CDR3 sequence reads: CASSWTGLTSKVRPAPLHF. The CDR3 bases are TGCGCCAGCAGCTGGACGGGACTGACAAGCAAAGTCCGGCCGGCACCCCTCCACTTT. V usage is TRBV5-1 and J usage is TRBJ1-6; weak D call: TRBD1 (5 bases). From germline, CDR1 is SGHRS and CDR2 YFSETQ. The length of the CDR3 is 19 residues. With 3 bases removed from V and 11 bases from J, the gap between germline ends came to 30 bases.

The rearrangement links TRBV27 to TRBJ2-5, with a tentative D call TRBD1 (8 bases). Looked up from germline, CDR1 is MNHEY and CDR2 is SMNVEV (reference sequence). V was trimmed by 6 bases and J by 4 bases, leaving 15 bases between them. The CDR3 is 14 amino acids. CDR3 nucleotides: TGTGCCAGCAGGCCGACAGGGGAGGGAGAGACCCAGTACTTC. Translated: CASRPTGEGETQYF.

This clonotype has more than one count but fewer than ten. V is TRBV10-3 and J is TRBJ2-1; tentatively, D is TRBD1 (5 bases). Trimming took 3 bases from V and 6 from J, leaving 9 bases between them. Germline-derived CDR1 and CDR2 are ENHRY and SYGVKD. CDR3 size: 13 residues. The CDR3 spells CAISDRVVNEQFF. The DNA for the CDR3 is TGTGCCATCAGTGACAGGGTGGTCAATGAGCAGTTCTTC.

V usage is TRBV6-2 or TRBV6-3 and J usage is TRBJ2-1; the D gene is possibly TRBD2 (6 bases). CDR3 length equals 11 residues. Germline V lookup: CDR1 MNHEY, CDR2 SVGEGT. V lost 10 bases and J lost 9, with 13 bases in between. CDR3 in amino acids: CATSYGGEQFF. CDR3 sequence (DNA): TGTGCCACTTCCTACGGGGGTGAGCAGTTCTTC.

The genes are TRBV20-1 and TRBJ2-5, with D unresolved. The CDR3 totals 12 residues. CDR1 is DFQATT and CDR2 is SNEGSKA in the germline V gene (reference sequence). The CDR3 loop reads CSAGAYQETQYF. CDR3 nucleotide sequence: TGCAGCGCAGGAGCGTACCAAGAGACCCAGTACTTC.

In this sample, this clonotype turned up a few times. The J gene is TRBJ1-4, the V gene TRBV28; perhaps TRBD1 as D (5 bases). The CDR3 length is 15 residues. Trimming took 4 bases from V and 4 from J, leaving 13 bases between them. CDR1 MDHEN and CDR2 SYDVKM come from the germline V gene. CDR3 bases: TGTGCCAGCAGTTCCGGAGGGGCTAATAATGAAAAACTGTTTTTT. Its protein product is CASSSGGANNEKLFF. The whole variable domain, filled in from reference TRBV28 and TRBJ1-4, reads DVKVTQSSRYLVKRTGEKVFLECVQDMDHENMFWYRQDPGLGLRLIYFSYDVKMKEKGDIPEGYSVSREKKERFSLILESASTNQTSMYLCASSSGGANNEKLFFGSGTQLSVL.

V and J are TRBV14 and TRBJ2-2, with D uncertain. Germline V CDR1 and CDR2: SGHDN, FVKESK. Trimming pared 2 bases from V and 0 bases from J, leaving 7 bases between. The CDR3 totals 15 residues. CDR3 nucleotide sequence: TGTGCCAGCAGCCAAATCGACCCGAACACCGGGGAGCTGTTTTTT. This gives the protein CASSQIDPNTGELFF.

V and J are TRBV28 and TRBJ1-2; TRBD1 matches at 8 bases. Germline lookup yields CDR1 MDHEN and CDR2 SYDVKM. The trim removed 6 bases at V and 6 bases at J, leaving 9 bases unmatched. This CDR3 is built from 14 residues. The DNA for the CDR3 is TGTGCCAGCAGACAGGGGGGCCTAACGGATGGCTACACCTTC. Its translation: CASRQGGLTDGYTF.

The rearrangement links TRBV10-3 to TRBJ2-1, with D possibly TRBD1 on 6 matching bases. Germline V gene lookup returns CDR1 ENHRY and CDR2 SYGVKD. CDR3 length: 13 residues. The V end lost 7 bases, the J end lost 4 bases, and 11 bases lay between the germline ends. The CDR3 loop reads CAITAGEYNEQFF. The CDR3 DNA sequence: TGTGCCATCACGGCAGGGGAGTACAATGAGCAGTTCTTC.

The V and J genes are TRBV28 and TRBJ2-1; 9 bases fit TRBD1. From germline, CDR1 is MDHEN and CDR2 SYDVKM. The CDR3 runs to 14 residues. V was pared by 4 bases and J by 7 bases, with 5 bases of the junction left unmatched. The CDR3 sequence is CASSYGDRANEQFF. The CDR3 DNA sequence: TGTGCCAGCAGTTATGGGGACAGGGCGAATGAGCAGTTCTTC.

This clonotype was detected only once. V is TRBV5-1 and J is TRBJ2-1, with TRBD2 matching 10 bases. Trimming at V came to 4 bases and at J to 8 bases, leaving 6 bases not matched to a gene. Germline V gene data show CDR1 as SGHRS and CDR2 as YFSETQ. There are 14 residues in the CDR3. The CDR3 DNA reads as TGCGCCAGCAGCCCAGCCGGGACTAGCGATGAGCAGTTCTTC. Translated: CASSPAGTSDEQFF.